This is a list of T cell receptor beta chains from one sample in a study of cytomegalovirus exposure and HLA in healthy donors. Sequenced by immunoSEQ multiplex PCR; TCRdb stores in-frame clones only, minus some. The table shows more than 200,000 clones, with just under 70% occurring only once. Sequenced material: PBMCs. These receptors all stem from a man aged 35 to 55 in good health and CMV-seropositive. Each CDR3 is given with its conserved first and last residue. A D gene is named only where the DNA matches it firmly. Rows may omit the clone size; those that give it use once, few, many or a size class.

d_call	clone_size	v_call	j_call	cdr3_aa	cdr3_nt
.	.	TRBV5-1	TRBJ1-3	CASSLDSSGNTIYF	TGCGCCAGCAGCTTGGACAGCTCTGGAAACACCATATATTTT
.	few	TRBV4-1	TRBJ2-7	CASSQDGQAYEQYF	TGCGCCAGCAGCCAAGATGGGCAGGCCTACGAGCAGTACTTC
TRBD2	.	TRBV5-6	TRBJ2-7	CASSSSGAWPEQYF	TGTGCCAGCAGCTCTAGCGGGGCCTGGCCCGAGCAGTACTTC
TRBD1	.	TRBV2	TRBJ2-2	CASSEEGTGENTGELFF	TGTGCCAGCAGTGAAGAGGGGACAGGGGAGAACACCGGGGAGCTGTTTTTT
TRBD1	.	TRBV6-5	TRBJ2-7	CASRRQGQGEQYF	TGTGCCAGCAGACGACAGGGGCAGGGCGAGCAGTACTTC
TRBD2	.	TRBV9	TRBJ2-2	CASSVGLAGGSMNTGELFF	TGTGCCAGCAGCGTAGGGCTAGCGGGGGGGAGTATGAACACCGGGGAGCTGTTTTTT
TRBD1	.	TRBV23-1	TRBJ1-6	CASSQFLGQGSSPLHF	TGCGCCAGCAGTCAATTCCTGGGACAGGGAAGTTCACCCCTCCACTTT
.	.	TRBV9	TRBJ2-5	CASPKGGLETQYF	TGTGCCAGTCCTAAGGGGGGGCTAGAGACCCAGTACTTC
.	.	TRBV6-6	TRBJ1-4	CASSNIINEKLFF	TGTGCCAGCAGTAACATCATTAATGAAAAACTGTTTTTT
.	.	TRBV19	TRBJ2-6	CASSIALDGFFLTF	TGTGCCAGTAGTATAGCCCTAGACGGATTTTTCCTGACTTTC
TRBD1	.	TRBV7-9	TRBJ1-2	CASSFGQGGYGYTF	TGTGCCAGCAGCTTCGGACAGGGAGGGTATGGCTACACCTTC
.	few	TRBV19	TRBJ2-1	CATGRFDEQFF	TGTGCCACCGGTCGCTTCGATGAGCAGTTCTTC
TRBD1	.	TRBV25-1	TRBJ1-2	CASSEGDRENGYTF	TGTGCCAGCAGTGAGGGAGACAGGGAGAACGGCTACACCTTC
TRBD2	.	TRBV7-6	TRBJ2-7	CASSLAREGYEQYF	TGTGCCAGCAGCCTAGCCCGGGAGGGCTACGAGCAGTACTTC
TRBD1	few	TRBV6-5	TRBJ1-1	CASSPWGQGVTEAFF	TGTGCCAGCAGCCCGTGGGGGCAGGGGGTCACTGAAGCTTTCTTT
TRBD1	.	TRBV6-1	TRBJ1-1	CASGPGQGRVDEAFF	TGTGCCAGCGGACCGGGACAGGGGCGGGTTGATGAAGCTTTCTTT
.	few	TRBV6-6	TRBJ2-1	CASSPTAGEQFF	TGTGCCAGCAGCCCAACAGCGGGTGAGCAGTTCTTC
.	.	TRBV7-3	TRBJ2-2	CASSGQGTGELFF	TGTGCCAGCAGCGGACAAGGGACCGGGGAGCTGTTTTTT
TRBD2	.	TRBV2	TRBJ2-5	CASSDGASGGAGETQYF	TGTGCCAGCAGTGATGGGGCTAGCGGGGGGGCCGGGGAGACCCAGTACTTC
.	.	TRBV28	TRBJ1-2	CASSLSKSGYGYTF	TGTGCCAGCAGTTTGTCCAAGAGCGGCTATGGCTACACCTTC
.	.	TRBV2	TRBJ2-7	CASLGSSYEQYF	TGTGCCAGTTTAGGGAGCTCCTACGAGCAGTACTTC
.	.	TRBV5-4	TRBJ1-2	CASSLERGYGYTF	TGTGCCAGCAGCTTGGAGAGAGGATATGGCTACACCTTC
.	.	TRBV7-9	TRBJ2-2	CASMSFDTGELFF	TGTGCCAGCATGAGTTTCGACACCGGGGAGCTGTTTTTT
TRBD1	.	TRBV6-5	TRBJ2-7	CASSERDRDYEQYF	TGTGCCAGCAGTGAAAGGGACAGGGACTACGAGCAGTACTTC
TRBD2	.	TRBV6-6	TRBJ2-2	CASSSNPGLHTGELFF	TGTGCCAGCAGTTCCAACCCGGGACTACACACCGGGGAGCTGTTTTTT
.	.	TRBV5-1	TRBJ2-7	CASSLSAAYEQYF	TGCGCCAGCAGCTTGTCGGCGGCCTACGAGCAGTACTTC